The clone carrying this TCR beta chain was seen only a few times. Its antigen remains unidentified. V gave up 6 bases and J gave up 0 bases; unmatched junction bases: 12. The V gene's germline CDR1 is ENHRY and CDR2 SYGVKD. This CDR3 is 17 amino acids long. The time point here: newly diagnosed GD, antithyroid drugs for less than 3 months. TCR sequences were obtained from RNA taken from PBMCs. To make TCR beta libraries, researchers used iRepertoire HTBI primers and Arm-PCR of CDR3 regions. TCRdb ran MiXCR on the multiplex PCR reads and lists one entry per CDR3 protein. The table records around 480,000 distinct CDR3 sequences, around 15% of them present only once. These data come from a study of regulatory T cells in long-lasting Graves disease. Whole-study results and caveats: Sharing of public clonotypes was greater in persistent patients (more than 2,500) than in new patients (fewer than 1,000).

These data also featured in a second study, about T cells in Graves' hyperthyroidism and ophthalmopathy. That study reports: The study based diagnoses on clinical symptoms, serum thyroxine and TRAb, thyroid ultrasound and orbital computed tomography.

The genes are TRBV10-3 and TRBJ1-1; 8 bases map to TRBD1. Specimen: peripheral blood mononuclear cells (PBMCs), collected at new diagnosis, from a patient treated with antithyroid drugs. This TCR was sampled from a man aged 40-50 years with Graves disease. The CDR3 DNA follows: TGTGCCATCAGAACCACAGGGGGGAGGATTATGAACACTGAAGCTTTCTTT. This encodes CAIRTTGGRIMNTEAFF.